This TCR beta chain was observed in a study of cytomegalovirus exposure and HLA in healthy donors. Clones were sequenced by immunoSEQ multiplex PCR, and TCRdb holds only the in-frame ones, with some missing. The data hold about 120,000 clones, with approximately 88% observed a single time. The receptor comes from a woman younger than 35 in good health and CMV-seropositive. The sequenced sample consisted of PBMCs.

Written as DNA, the CDR3 is TGCGCCAGCAGCCTCGACAGGAACGTCTATGGCTACACCTTC. Amino acid sequence: CASSLDRNVYGYTF. The V gene is TRBV5-1, the J gene TRBJ1-2, with D possibly matching TRBD1 (6 bases). Trimming left V 4 bases short and J 4 bases short, with 14 bases between. Germline values: CDR1 SGHRS, CDR2 YFSETQ. This CDR3 spans 14 amino acids.